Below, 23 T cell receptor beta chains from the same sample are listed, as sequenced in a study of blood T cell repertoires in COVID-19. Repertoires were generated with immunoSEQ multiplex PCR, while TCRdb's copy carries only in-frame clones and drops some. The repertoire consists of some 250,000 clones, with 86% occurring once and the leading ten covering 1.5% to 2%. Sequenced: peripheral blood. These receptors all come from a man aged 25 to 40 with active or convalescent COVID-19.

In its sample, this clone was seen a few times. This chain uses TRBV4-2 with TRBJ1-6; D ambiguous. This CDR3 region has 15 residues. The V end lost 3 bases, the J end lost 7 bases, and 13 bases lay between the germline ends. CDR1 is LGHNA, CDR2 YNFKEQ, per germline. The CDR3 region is CASSQVGRENSPLHF. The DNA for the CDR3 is TGTGCCAGCAGCCAGGTTGGCCGGGAAAATTCACCCCTCCACTTT.

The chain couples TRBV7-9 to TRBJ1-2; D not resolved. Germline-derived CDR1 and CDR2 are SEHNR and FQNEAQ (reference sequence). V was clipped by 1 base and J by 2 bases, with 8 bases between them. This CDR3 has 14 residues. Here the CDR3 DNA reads TGTGCCAGCAGCTTAGGTACAGAGAACTATGGCTACACCTTC. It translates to CASSLGTENYGYTF.

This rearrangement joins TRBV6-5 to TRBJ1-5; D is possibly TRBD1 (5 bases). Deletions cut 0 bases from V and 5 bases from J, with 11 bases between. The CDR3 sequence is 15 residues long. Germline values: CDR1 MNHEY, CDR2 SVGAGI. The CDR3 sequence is CASSYSDGADQPQHF. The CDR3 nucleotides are TGTGCCAGCAGTTACTCGGATGGGGCTGATCAGCCCCAGCATTTT.

DNA of the CDR3: TGTGCCAGCAGCGCCCGGACAGGGGGCTTAGGGCAGCCCCAGCATTTT. Translating gives CASSARTGGLGQPQHF. The V and J genes are TRBV2 and TRBJ1-5; TRBD1 aligns across 11 bases. This CDR3 has 16 amino acids. J lost 7 bases, V lost 6 bases, and 11 bases had no gene match. Germline CDR1 reads SNHLY; CDR2 reads FYNNEI.

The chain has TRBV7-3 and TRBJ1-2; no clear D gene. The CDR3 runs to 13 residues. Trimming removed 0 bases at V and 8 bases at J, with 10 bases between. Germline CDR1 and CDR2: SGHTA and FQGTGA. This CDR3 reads CASSLTAGKGYTF. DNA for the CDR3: TGTGCCAGCAGCTTAACCGCGGGGAAGGGCTACACCTTC.

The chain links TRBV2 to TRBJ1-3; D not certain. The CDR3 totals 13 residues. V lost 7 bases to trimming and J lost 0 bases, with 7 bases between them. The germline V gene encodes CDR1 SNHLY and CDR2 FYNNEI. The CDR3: CASTRVSGNTIYF. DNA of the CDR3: TGTGCCAGCACCCGGGTCTCTGGAAACACCATATATTTT.

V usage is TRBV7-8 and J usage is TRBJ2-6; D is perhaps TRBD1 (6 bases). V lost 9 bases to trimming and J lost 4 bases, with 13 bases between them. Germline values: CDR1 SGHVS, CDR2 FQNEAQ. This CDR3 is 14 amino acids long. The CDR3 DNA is TGTGCCAGTACCAACAGGGAGGGGGCCAACGTCCTGACTTTC. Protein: CASTNREGANVLTF.

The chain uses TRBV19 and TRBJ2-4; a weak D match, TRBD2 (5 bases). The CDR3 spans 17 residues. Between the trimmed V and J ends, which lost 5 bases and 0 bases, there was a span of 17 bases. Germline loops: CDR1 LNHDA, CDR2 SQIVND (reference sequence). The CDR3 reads CASSPERGWLAKNIQYF. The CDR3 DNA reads TGTGCCAGTAGTCCCGAGCGAGGGTGGCTAGCCAAAAACATTCAGTACTTC.

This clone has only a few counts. The CDR3 DNA reads TGTGCCAGCAGTTCTCAGAGGAACTCTGGAAACACCATATATTTT. It is translated as CASSSQRNSGNTIYF. The rearrangement uses TRBV27 and TRBJ1-3, with no clear D. Germline V gives CDR1 MNHEY, CDR2 SMNVEV (reference sequence). The ends were cut back, 4 bases at V and 0 bases at J, with 10 bases in the middle. The CDR3 covers 15 residues.

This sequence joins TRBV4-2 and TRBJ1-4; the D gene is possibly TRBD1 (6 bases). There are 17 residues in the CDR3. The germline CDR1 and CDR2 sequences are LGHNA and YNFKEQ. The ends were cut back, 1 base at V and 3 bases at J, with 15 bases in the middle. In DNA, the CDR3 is TGTGCCAGCAGCCAAGGCCGGGGGGGGGCCCCTAATGAAAAACTGTTTTTT. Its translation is CASSQGRGGAPNEKLFF.

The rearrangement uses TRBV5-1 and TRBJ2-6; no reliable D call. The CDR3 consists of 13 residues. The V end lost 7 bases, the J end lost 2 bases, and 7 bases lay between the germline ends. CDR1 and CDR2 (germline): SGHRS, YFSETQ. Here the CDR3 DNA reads TGCGCCAGCGCAGTCGCTGGGGCCAACGTCCTGACTTTC. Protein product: CASAVAGANVLTF.

The CDR3 loop is CASSLSTPGVNEQFF. The CDR3 bases are TGCGCCAGCAGCTTGTCCACACCGGGGGTCAATGAGCAGTTCTTC. The chain uses TRBV5-1 and TRBJ2-1, with a weak D call TRBD2 (6 bases). Germline CDR1 reads SGHRS; CDR2 reads YFSETQ. The CDR3 is made up of 15 amino acids. Trimming pared 1 base from V and 6 bases from J, leaving 14 bases between.

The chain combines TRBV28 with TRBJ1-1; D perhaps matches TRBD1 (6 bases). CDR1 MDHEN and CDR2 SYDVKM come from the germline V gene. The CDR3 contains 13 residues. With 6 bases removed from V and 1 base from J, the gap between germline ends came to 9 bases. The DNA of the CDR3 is TGTGCCAGCAGACAGGGTGGGAACACTGAAGCTTTCTTT. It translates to CASRQGGNTEAFF.

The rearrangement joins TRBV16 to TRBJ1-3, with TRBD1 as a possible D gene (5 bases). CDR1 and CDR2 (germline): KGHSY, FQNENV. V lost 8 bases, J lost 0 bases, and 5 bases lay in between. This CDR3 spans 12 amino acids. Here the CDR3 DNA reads TGTGCCAGCGACAGCTCTGGAAACACCATATATTTT. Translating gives CASDSSGNTIYF.

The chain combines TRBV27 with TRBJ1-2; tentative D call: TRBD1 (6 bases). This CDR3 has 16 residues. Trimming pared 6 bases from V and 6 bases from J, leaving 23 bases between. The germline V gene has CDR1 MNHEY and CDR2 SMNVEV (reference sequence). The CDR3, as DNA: TGTGCCAGCAGCCCCTGGGGGGGGGCAGGGGCAAATGGCTACACCTTC. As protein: CASSPWGGAGANGYTF.

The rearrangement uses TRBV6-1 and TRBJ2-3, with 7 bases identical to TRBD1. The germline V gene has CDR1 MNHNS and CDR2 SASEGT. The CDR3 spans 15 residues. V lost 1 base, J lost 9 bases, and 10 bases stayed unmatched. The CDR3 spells CASSEGGQSRGTQYF. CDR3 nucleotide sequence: TGTGCCAGCAGTGAAGGGGGACAGTCAAGAGGGACGCAGTATTTT.

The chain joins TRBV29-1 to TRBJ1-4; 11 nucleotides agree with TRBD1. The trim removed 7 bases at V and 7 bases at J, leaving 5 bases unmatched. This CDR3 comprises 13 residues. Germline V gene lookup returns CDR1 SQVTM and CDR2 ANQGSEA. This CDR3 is CSARDRGAEKLFF. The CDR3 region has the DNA TGCAGCGCCAGGGACAGGGGGGCTGAAAAACTGTTTTTT.

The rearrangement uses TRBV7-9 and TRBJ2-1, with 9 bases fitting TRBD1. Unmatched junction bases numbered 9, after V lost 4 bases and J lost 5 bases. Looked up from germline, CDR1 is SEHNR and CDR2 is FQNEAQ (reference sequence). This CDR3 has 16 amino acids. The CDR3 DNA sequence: TGTGCCAGCAGCTCCGGGACAGGGACGGGGAACAATGAGCAGTTCTTC. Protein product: CASSSGTGTGNNEQFF.

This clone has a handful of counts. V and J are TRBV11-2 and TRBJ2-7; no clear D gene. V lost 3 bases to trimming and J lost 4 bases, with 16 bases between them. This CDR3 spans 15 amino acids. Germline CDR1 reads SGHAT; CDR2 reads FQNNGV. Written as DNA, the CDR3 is TGTGCCAGCAGCTTTTCCGTTCAGATGTGGTACGAGCAGTACTTC. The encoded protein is CASSFSVQMWYEQYF.

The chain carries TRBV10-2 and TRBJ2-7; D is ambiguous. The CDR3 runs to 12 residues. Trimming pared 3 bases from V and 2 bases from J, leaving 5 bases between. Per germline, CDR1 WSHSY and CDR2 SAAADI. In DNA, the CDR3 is TGCGCCAGCAGTGACAGAACCTACGAGCAGTACTTC. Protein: CASSDRTYEQYF.

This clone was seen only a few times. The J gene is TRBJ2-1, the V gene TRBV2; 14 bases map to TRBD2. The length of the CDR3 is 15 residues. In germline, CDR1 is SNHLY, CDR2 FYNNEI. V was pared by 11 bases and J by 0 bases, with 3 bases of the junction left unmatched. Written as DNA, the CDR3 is TGTGCCCGGGGGACTAGCGGGGGCTCCTACAATGAGCAGTTCTTC. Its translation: CARGTSGGSYNEQFF.

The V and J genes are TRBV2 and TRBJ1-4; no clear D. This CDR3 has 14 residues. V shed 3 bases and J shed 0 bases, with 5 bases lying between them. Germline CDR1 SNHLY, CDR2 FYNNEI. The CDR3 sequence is CASSEGATNEKLFF. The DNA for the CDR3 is TGTGCCAGCAGTGAGGGCGCAACTAATGAAAAACTGTTTTTT.

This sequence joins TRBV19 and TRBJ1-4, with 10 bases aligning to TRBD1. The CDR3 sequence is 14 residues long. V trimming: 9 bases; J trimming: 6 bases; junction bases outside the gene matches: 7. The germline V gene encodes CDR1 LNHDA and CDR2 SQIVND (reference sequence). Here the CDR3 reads CASDSGQGHEKLFF. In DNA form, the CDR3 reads TGTGCCAGCGATTCGGGACAGGGGCATGAAAAACTGTTTTTT.